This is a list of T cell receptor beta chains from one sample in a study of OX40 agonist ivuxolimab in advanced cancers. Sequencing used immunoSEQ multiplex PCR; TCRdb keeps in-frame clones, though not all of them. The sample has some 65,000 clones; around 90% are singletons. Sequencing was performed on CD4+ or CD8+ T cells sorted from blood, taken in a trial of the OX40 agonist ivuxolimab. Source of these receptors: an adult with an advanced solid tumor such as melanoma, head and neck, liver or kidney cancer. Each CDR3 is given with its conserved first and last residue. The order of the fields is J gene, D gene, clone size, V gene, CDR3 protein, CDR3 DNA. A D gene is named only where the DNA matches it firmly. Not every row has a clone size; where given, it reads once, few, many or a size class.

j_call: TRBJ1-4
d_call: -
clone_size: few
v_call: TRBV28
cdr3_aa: CATGRLNEKLFF
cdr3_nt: TGTGCCACAGGGCGTCTTAATGAAAAACTGTTTTTT

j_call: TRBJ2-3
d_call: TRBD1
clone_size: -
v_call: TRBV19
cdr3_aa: CASTPTGSTDTQYF
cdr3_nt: TGTGCCAGTACCCCGACAGGGAGCACAGATACGCAGTATTTT

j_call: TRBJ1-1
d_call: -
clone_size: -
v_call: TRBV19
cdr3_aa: CASTPRPNTEAFF
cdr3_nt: TGTGCCAGTACCCCGAGGCCCAACACTGAAGCTTTCTTT

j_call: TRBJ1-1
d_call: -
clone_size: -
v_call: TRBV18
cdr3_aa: CASSPLPRGANTEAFF
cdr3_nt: TGTGCCAGCTCACCACTACCAAGGGGCGCGAACACTGAAGCTTTCTTT

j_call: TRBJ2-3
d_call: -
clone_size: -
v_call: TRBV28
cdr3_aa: CASSFAEEDTQYF
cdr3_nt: TGTGCCAGCAGTTTCGCCGAGGAAGATACGCAGTATTTT

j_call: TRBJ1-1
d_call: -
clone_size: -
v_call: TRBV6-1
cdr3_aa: CASSAEGGTEAFF
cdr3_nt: TGTGCCAGCAGTGCCGAAGGGGGCACTGAAGCTTTCTTT

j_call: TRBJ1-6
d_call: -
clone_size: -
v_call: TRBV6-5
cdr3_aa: CASRPGVEPSPLHF
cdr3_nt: TGTGCCAGTCGCCCAGGGGTAGAACCTTCACCCCTCCACTTT

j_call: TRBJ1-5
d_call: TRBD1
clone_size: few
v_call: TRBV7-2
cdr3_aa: CASSLVPGQGARQPQHF
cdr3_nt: TGTGCCAGCAGCTTAGTTCCGGGACAGGGGGCGAGGCAGCCCCAGCATTTT

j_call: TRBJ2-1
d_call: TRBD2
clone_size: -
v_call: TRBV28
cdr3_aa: CASRTAASGRASEQFF
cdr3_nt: TGTGCCAGCAGAACCGCGGCTAGCGGGAGGGCCTCTGAGCAGTTCTTC

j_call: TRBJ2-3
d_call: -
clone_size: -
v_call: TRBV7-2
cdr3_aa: CASSLGLAFTDTQYF
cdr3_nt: TGTGCCAGCAGCTTAGGGTTGGCGTTCACAGATACGCAGTATTTT

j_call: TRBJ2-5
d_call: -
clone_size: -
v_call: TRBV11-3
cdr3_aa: CASSTKGVKKTQYF
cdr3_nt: TGTGCCAGCAGTACGAAGGGAGTTAAGAAGACCCAGTACTTC

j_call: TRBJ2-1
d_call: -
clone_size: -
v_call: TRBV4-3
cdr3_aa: CASSQDMRGGNEQFF
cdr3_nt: TGCGCCAGCAGCCAAGATATGCGGGGCGGTAATGAGCAGTTCTTC

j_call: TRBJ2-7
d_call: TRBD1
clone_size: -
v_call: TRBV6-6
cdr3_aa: CASRRPGQGDEQYF
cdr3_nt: TGTGCCAGCAGACGACCGGGACAGGGGGACGAGCAGTACTTC